This entry lists 3 T cell receptor beta chains sequenced from one sample in a study of shared clonotypes between healthy human individuals. The table came from immunoSEQ multiplex PCR; TCRdb's copy has only in-frame clones and leaves some out. The table records 300,000 to 350,000 clones, 73% of them present only once. Specimen: memory CD4+ T cells sorted from blood. Subset here: CD45RA-negative fraction. These receptors were collected from a man aged 25-45 years in good health.

This clone was seen a few times. The V and J genes are TRBV5-1 and TRBJ2-3; TRBD1 agrees at 8 bases. The CDR3 sequence is 14 residues long. The V gene's germline CDR1 is SGHRS and CDR2 YFSETQ. Trimming removed 4 bases from V and 5 bases from J; junction bases left unmatched: 6. DNA of the CDR3: TGCGCCAGCAGCCTAAATACAGGGGGAGATACGCAGTATTTT. This sequence encodes CASSLNTGGDTQYF.

The chain combines TRBV29-1 with TRBJ2-1; 8 bases fit TRBD2. V lost 6 bases and J lost 1; bases outside the gene matches: 5. CDR3 length equals 14 residues. From germline, CDR1 is SQVTM and CDR2 ANQGSEA. This CDR3 is CSVVAGRSYNEQFF. As DNA, the CDR3 is TGCAGCGTGGTAGCGGGAAGGTCCTACAATGAGCAGTTCTTC.

The V and J genes are TRBV10-2 and TRBJ2-7, with D maybe TRBD2 (5 bases). The CDR3 loop spans 11 amino acids. Germline assignment: CDR1 WSHSY and CDR2 SAAADI. CDR3 protein: CAAASGREQYF. The DNA of the CDR3 is TGCGCAGCGGCATCCGGCCGAGAGCAGTACTTC.